This T cell receptor (beta chain) comes out of a study of T cells in Graves' hyperthyroidism and ophthalmopathy. About the research overall: Before any treatment, at initial diagnosis, peripheral blood was collected. General study findings and limits: By a 13 V-J model, ophthalmopathy was set apart from stable hyperthyroidism.

This clonotype was seen many times. Its antigen remains unknown. TCR beta CDR3 sequences were amplified from RNA transcripts. The HTBI primer set served for first-round RT-PCR of the TCR CDR3. TCRdb passed the multiplex PCR reads through MiXCR, listing each CDR3 protein once. This sample carries about 590,000 distinct CDR3 sequences, 15% to 18% of them seen once, and the ten largest clones take approximately 7%. This CDR3 region has 15 residues. CDR1 is MDHEN, CDR2 SYDVKM, per germline. Trimming pared 6 bases from V and 0 bases from J, leaving 12 bases between. The source of the PBMCs was over 8.5 ml of fresh peripheral blood.

The J gene is TRBJ2-1, the V gene TRBV28, with D maybe TRBD2 (6 bases). Sequenced input: blood. The TCR originated in a woman between 25 and 40 years old with Graves' hyperthyroidism. The CDR3: CASSRSGYSYNEQFF. The DNA for the CDR3 is TGTGCCAGCAGCCGAAGCGGGTACTCCTACAATGAGCAGTTCTTC. Together with reference TRBV28 and TRBJ2-1, the CDR3 gives the full variable domain: DVKVTQSSRYLVKRTGEKVFLECVQDMDHENMFWYRQDPGLGLRLIYFSYDVKMKEKGDIPEGYSVSREKKERFSLILESASTNQTSMYLCASSRSGYSYNEQFFGPGTRLTVL.